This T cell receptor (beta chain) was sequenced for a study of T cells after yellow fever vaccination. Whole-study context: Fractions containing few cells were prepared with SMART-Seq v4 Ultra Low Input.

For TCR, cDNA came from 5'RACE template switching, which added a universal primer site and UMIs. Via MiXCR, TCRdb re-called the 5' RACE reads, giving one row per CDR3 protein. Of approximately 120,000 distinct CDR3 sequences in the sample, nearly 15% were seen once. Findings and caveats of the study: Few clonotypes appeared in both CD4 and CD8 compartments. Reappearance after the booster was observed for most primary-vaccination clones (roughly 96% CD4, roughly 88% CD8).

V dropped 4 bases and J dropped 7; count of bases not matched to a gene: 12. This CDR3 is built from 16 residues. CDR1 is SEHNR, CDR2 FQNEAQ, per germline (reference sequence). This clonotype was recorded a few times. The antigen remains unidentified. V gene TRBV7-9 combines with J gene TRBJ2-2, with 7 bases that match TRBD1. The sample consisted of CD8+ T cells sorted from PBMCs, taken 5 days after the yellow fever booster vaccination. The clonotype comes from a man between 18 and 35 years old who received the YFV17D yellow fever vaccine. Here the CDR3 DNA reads TGTGCCAGCAGCTACGAGGGGGCGAGCGCTAGCGGGGAGCTGTTTTTT. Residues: CASSYEGASASGELFF. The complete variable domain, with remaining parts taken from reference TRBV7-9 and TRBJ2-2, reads DTGVSQNPRHKITKRGQNVTFRCDPISEHNRLYWYRQTLGQGPEFLTYFQNEAQLEKSRLLSDRFSAERPKGSFSTLEIQRTEQGDSAMYLCASSYEGASASGELFFGEGSRLTVL.